This TCR beta chain was identified in a study of beta chain features in type 1 diabetes. The isolated RNA, all of it, was reverse transcribed, so expressed TCRB transcripts were what got sequenced. The method was immunoSEQ multiplex PCR; TCRdb's version includes in-frame clones alone and lacks a portion of them. The data contain about 930,000 clones, around a sixth of them singletons. The origin of this receptor is a woman in her late teens or twenties in good health. Sequencing used naive CD4+ T cells from blood.

CDR3 residues: CASSQSWDRVVGETQYF. The CDR3 nucleotides read TGCGCCAGCAGTCAATCATGGGACAGGGTGGTCGGAGAGACCCAGTACTTC. The genes are TRBV23-1 and TRBJ2-5; 9 bases fit TRBD1. TRBV23-1 is reported as an ORF; its role is uncertain. The J segment lost 4 bases and the V segment lost 0 bases, leaving 9 bases of the junction unmatched. The CDR3 runs to 17 residues.